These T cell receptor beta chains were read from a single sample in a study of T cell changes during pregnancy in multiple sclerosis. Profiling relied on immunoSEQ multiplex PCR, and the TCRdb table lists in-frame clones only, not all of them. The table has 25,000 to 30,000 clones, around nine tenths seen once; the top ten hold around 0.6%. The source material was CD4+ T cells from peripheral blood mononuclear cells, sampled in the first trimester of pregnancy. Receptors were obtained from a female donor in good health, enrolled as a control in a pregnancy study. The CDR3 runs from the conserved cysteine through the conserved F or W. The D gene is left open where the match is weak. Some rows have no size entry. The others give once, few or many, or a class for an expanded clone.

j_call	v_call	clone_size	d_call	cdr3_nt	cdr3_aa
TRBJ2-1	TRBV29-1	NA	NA	TGCAGCGTTGATGGCCTGGCAAAACTATACAATGAGCAGTTCTTC	CSVDGLAKLYNEQFF
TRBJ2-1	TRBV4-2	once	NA	TGTGCCAGCAGCCAAGAGAGCCAGCGGGCGAGGAATGAGCAGTTCTTC	CASSQESQRARNEQFF
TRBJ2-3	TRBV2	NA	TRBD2	TGTGCCAGCAGTGAAGACGGACTAGCTACAGATACGCAGTATTTT	CASSEDGLATDTQYF
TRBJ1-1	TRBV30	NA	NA	TGTGCCTGGAGATACGGTAACACTGAAGCTTTCTTT	CAWRYGNTEAFF
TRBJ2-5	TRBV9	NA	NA	TGTGCCAGCAGCGTAGGGGTCCACGGGGAGACCCAGTACTTC	CASSVGVHGETQYF
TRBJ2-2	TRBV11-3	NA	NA	TGTGCCAGCAGCTTAGTTAACGGGGAGCTGTTTTTT	CASSLVNGELFF
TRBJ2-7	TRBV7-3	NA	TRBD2	TGTGCCAGCAGCTTAACTCCGGGGGGGACCTACGAGCAGTACTTC	CASSLTPGGTYEQYF
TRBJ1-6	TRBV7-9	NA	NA	TGTGCCAGCAGCCTAACCACTGCAGGACCCCTCCACTTT	CASSLTTAGPLHF
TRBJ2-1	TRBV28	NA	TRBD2	TGTGCCAGCAGTTCCGGGACTAGCGGGAGAAATGAGCAGTTCTTC	CASSSGTSGRNEQFF
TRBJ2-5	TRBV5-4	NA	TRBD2	TGTGCCAGCAGCTTTGGGACTAGCGGGGCAGAGACCCAGTACTTC	CASSFGTSGAETQYF
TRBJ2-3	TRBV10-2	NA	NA	TGCGCCAGCAGTGACGGGAGACTCACAGATACGCAGTATTTT	CASSDGRLTDTQYF
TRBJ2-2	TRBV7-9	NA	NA	TGTGCCAGCAGCTCGGGGTCGAACACCGGGGAGCTGTTTTTT	CASSSGSNTGELFF